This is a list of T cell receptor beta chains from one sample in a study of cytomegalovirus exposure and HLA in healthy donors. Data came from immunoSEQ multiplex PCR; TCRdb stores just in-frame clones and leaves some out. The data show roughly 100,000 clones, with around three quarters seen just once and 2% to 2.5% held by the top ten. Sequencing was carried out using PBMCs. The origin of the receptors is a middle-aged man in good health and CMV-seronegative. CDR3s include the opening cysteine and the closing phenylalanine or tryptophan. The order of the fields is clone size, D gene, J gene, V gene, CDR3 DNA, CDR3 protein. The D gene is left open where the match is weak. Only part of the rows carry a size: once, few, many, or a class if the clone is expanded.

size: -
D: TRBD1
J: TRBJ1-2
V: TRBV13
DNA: TGTGCCAGCAGCGATTCCGGGACAGGGGACTATGGCTACACCTTC
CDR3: CASSDSGTGDYGYTF

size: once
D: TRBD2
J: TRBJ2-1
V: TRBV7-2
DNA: TGTGCCAGCAGCTTAAGGTCGGGGGGGCCGAACTACAATGAGCAGTTCTTC
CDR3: CASSLRSGGPNYNEQFF

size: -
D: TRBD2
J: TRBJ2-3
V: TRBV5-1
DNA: TGCGCCAGCAGCTTTCTCCTGGATACTAGCGGGGGGGGAGATACGCAGTATTTT
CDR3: CASSFLLDTSGGGDTQYF

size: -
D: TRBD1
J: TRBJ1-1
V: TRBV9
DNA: TGTGCCAGCAGCAAGGGACAGGGGTTTGCTGAAGCTTTCTTT
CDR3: CASSKGQGFAEAFF

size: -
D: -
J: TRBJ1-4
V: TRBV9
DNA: TGTGCCAGCAGCGAACAGGGTGGTAGTGAAAAACTGTTTTTT
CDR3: CASSEQGGSEKLFF

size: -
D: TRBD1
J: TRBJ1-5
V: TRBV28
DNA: TGTACCAGCAATAAGTACAGGGGGACTCAGCCCCAGCATTTT
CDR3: CTSNKYRGTQPQHF

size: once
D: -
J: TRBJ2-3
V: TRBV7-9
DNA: TGTGCCAGCAGTTGGCAAGGGGGGGGCACAGATACGCAGTATTTT
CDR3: CASSWQGGGTDTQYF

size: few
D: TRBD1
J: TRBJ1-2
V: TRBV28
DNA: TGTGCCAGCAGTTTCCCTGCAGGGGGCCATGGCTACACCTTC
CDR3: CASSFPAGGHGYTF

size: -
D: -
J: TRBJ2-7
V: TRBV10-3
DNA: TGTGCCATCAGTTCCGACAGGCCAGGCGAGCAGTACTTC
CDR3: CAISSDRPGEQYF

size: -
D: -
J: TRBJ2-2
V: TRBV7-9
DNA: TGTGCCAGCAGCTCATCGGGACTCCCCACCGGGGAGCTGTTTTTT
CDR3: CASSSSGLPTGELFF

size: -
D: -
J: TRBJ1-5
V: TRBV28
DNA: TGTGCCAGCAGTTTTGAAGTGACTTATCAGCCCCAGCATTTT
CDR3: CASSFEVTYQPQHF

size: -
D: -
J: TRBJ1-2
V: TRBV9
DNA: TGTGCCAGCACCCCAGGGGAGGGCTATGGCTACACCTTC
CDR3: CASTPGEGYGYTF

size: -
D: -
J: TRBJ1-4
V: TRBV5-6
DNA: TGTGCCAGCAGGCGACAGGCGAATGAAAAACTGTTTTTT
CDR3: CASRRQANEKLFF

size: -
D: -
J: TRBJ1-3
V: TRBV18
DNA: TGTGCCAGCTCACAAGGGGAGGTTGGAAACACCATATATTTT
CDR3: CASSQGEVGNTIYF

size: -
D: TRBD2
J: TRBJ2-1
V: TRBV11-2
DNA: TGTGCCTCAAGGACTAGCGGGAGGGACAATGAGCAGTTCTTC
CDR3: CASRTSGRDNEQFF

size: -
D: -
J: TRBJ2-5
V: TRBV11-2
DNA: TGTGCCAGCAGCTCCTGGACAGAAGAGGGGACCCAGTACTTC
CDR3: CASSSWTEEGTQYF

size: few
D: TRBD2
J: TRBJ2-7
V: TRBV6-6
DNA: TGTGCCAGCAAAGAAGCGGGGAGCTCCTACGAGCAGTACTTC
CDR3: CASKEAGSSYEQYF

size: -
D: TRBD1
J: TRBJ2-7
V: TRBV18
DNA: TGTGCCAGCTCACCACTTGGGACAGGCCAGACCTACGAGCAGTACTTC
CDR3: CASSPLGTGQTYEQYF

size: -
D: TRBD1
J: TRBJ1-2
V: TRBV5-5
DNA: TGTGCCAGCAGCTTGGCCGGGACAGGGAACTATGGCTACACCTTC
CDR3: CASSLAGTGNYGYTF

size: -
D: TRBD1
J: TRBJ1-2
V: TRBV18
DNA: TGTGCCAGCTCACCCCGGACAGGGCGTTCTGGTGGCTACACCTTC
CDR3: CASSPRTGRSGGYTF

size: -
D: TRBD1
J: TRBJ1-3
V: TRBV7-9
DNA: TGTTCCAGCAGCAGTGGACAGGGGGCTACCGGAAACACCATATATTTT
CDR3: CSSSSGQGATGNTIYF

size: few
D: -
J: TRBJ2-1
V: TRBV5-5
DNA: TGTGCCAGCAGCTTAGCACTTCGGGGCTCCTACAATGAGCAGTTCTTC
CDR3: CASSLALRGSYNEQFF

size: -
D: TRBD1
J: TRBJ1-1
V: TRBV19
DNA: TGTGCCAGTAGTCTCAGGGACAGTTTGAACACTGAAGCTTTCTTT
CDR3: CASSLRDSLNTEAFF

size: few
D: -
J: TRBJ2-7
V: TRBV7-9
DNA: TGTGCCAGCAGCTTAACAGTGGACTACGAGCAGTACTTC
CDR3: CASSLTVDYEQYF

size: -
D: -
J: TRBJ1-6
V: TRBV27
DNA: TGTGCCAGCACCCCGGCAGGGAGGTCCTATAATTCACCCCTCCACTTT
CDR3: CASTPAGRSYNSPLHF

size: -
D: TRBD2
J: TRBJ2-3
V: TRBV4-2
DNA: TGTGCCAGCAGCCAAAAAGCGGGGGGGCCTCCGTCGGATACGCAGTATTTT
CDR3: CASSQKAGGPPSDTQYF

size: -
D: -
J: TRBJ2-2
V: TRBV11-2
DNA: TGTGCCAGCAGCTTTCCGTGGTCCGGCACCGGGGAGCTGTTTTTT
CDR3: CASSFPWSGTGELFF

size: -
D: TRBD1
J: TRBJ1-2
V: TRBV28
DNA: TGTGCCAGCAGTTTTGACCTCGGACAGGGACATTATGGCTACACCTTC
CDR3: CASSFDLGQGHYGYTF

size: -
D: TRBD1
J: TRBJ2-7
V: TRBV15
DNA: TGTGCCACCAGCAGAGGGGGGACAGGAGCCTACGAGCAGTACTTC
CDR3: CATSRGGTGAYEQYF

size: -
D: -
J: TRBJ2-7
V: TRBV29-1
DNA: TGCAGCGTTGAAGATAGGGGGGGACTGCCCTACGAGCAGTACTTC
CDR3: CSVEDRGGLPYEQYF

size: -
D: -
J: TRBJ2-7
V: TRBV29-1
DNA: TGCAGCGTTGAAATGGTTTGGCGGGCCGAACACGAGCAGTACTTC
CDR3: CSVEMVWRAEHEQYF

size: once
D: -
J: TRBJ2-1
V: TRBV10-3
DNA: TGTGCCATCAGTTGGAGGGGCCCCTACAATGAGCAGTTCTTC
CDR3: CAISWRGPYNEQFF

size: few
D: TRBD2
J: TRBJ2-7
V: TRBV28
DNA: TGTGCCAGCAGTGCACCGACTAGCGGGACCTACGAGCAGTACTTC
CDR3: CASSAPTSGTYEQYF

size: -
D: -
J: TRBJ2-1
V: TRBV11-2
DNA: TGTGCCAGCAGCTTAGGAGAGCGGAGACGCAATGAGCAGTTCTTC
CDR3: CASSLGERRRNEQFF

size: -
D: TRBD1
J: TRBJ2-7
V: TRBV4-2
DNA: TGTGCCAGCAGCCAAGTGGCACAGGGGGCCTCCTACGAGCAGTACTTC
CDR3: CASSQVAQGASYEQYF

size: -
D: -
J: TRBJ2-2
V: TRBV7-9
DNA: TGTGCCAGCAGCTCTGGACAGTACACCGGGGAGCTGTTTTTT
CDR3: CASSSGQYTGELFF

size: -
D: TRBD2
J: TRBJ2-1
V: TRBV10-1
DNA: TGCGCCAGCAGTGGGACTATAGCGGGGTCCTACAATGAGCAGTTCTTC
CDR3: CASSGTIAGSYNEQFF

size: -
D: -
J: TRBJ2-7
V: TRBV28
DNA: TGTGCCAGCAGTTTATTTTCGGGGGGCTACCGCTACGAGCAGTACTTC
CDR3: CASSLFSGGYRYEQYF

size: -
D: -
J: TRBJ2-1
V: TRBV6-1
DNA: TGTGCCAGCAATTATGACAGTCTGGACGTCAATGAGCAGTTCTTC
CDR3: CASNYDSLDVNEQFF

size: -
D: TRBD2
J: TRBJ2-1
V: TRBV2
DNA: TGTACCAGCAGGGGGACTAGCGGGGAAAATGAGCAGTTCTTC
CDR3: CTSRGTSGENEQFF

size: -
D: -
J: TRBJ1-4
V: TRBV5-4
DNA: TGTGCCAGCAGCCTTTCCGGGACAATAAATGAAAAACTGTTTTTT
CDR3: CASSLSGTINEKLFF

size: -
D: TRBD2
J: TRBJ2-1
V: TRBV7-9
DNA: TGTTCCAGCAGCTTTAGGTCGGGGGGTGAGCAGTTCTTC
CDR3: CSSSFRSGGEQFF

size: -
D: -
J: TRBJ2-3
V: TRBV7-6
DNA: TGTGCCAGCAGCCCGAGCACAGATACGCAGTATTTT
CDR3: CASSPSTDTQYF

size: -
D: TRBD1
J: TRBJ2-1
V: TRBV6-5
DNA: TGTGCCAGCAGTTACTACAGGGGTCTGATCAATGAGCAGTTCTTC
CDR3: CASSYYRGLINEQFF

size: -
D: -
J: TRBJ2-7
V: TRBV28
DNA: TGTGCCAGCAGGATTACAGGGACCTACGAGCAGTACTTC
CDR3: CASRITGTYEQYF

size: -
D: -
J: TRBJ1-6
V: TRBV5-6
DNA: TGTGCCAGCGTAGGGGGAGAAGGTTCACCCCTCCACTTT
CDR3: CASVGGEGSPLHF

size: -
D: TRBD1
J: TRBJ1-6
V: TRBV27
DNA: TGTGCCAGCAGTTTATTGACAGGGGTTGTGAATTCACCCCTCCACTTT
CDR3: CASSLLTGVVNSPLHF

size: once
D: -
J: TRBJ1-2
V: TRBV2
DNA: TGTGCCAGCACTGTAGGGGCCTATGGCTACACCTTC
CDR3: CASTVGAYGYTF

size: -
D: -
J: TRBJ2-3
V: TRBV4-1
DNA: TGCGCCAGCACCTTGGCGGGAAGTACAGATACGCAGTATTTT
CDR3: CASTLAGSTDTQYF

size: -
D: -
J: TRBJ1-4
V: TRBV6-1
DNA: TGTGCCAGCAGTGAAGCGCAACAGGGCTATGAAAAACTGTTTTTT
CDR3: CASSEAQQGYEKLFF

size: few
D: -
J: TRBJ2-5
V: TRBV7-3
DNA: TGTGCCAGCAGCTTAGAGGGAACGAGGAAGGAGACCCAGTACTTC
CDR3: CASSLEGTRKETQYF

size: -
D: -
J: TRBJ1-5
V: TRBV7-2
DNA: TGTGCCAGCAGCCCAGACAGGATCAATCAGCCCCAGCATTTT
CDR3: CASSPDRINQPQHF

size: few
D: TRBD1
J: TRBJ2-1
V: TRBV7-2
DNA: TGTGCCAGCAGCTTCGGGACGACAGGGAATGAGCAGTTCTTC
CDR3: CASSFGTTGNEQFF

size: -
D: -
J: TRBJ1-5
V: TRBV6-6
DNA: TGTGCCAGCAGCGAGGATGGCCGTAGCAATCAGCCCCAGCATTTT
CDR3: CASSEDGRSNQPQHF

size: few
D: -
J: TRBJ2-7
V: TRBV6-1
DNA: TGTGCCAGCAGCGGAGTTTCCTCCGAGCAGTACTTC
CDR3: CASSGVSSEQYF

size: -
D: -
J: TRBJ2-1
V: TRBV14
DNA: TGTGCCAGCAGCCAAGTTATTTCGGCCGGGATCTACAATGAGCAGTTCTTC
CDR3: CASSQVISAGIYNEQFF

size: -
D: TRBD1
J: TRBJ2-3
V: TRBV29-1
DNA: TGCAGCGTGGGGACAGGGGGGGTCAGCACAGATACGCAGTATTTT
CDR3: CSVGTGGVSTDTQYF